A selection of T cell receptor beta chains follows, all from one sample in a study of T-cell memory formation after mild COVID-19. Via MiXCR, TCRdb re-called the 5' RACE reads, giving one row per CDR3 protein. The table has under 400,000 distinct CDR3 sequences, under 25% seen once. Sequenced: PBMCs or a T cell subset sorted from them (not recorded which). The origin of the receptors is an adult woman who had mild COVID-19 (a few samples of this study predate the infection). Cell type and time point are not known. Each CDR3 is given with its conserved first and last residue. The D gene is left open where the match is weak. Size is omitted from some rows. Given values are once, few, many or a class for expanded clones.

d_call	clone_size	j_call	v_call	cdr3_aa	cdr3_nt
TRBD1	few	TRBJ1-1	TRBV12-3/TRBV12-4	CASMTGLNTEAFF	TGTGCCAGTATGACAGGGTTGAACACTGAAGCTTTCTTT
-	few	TRBJ2-1	TRBV20-1	CSARTGTAYNEQFF	TGCAGTGCTAGAACCGGGACGGCATACAATGAGCAGTTCTTC
TRBD2	few	TRBJ2-5	TRBV4-1	CASSQVSFGLAAGETQYF	TGCGCCAGCAGCCAAGTTTCCTTTGGACTAGCGGCGGGGGAGACCCAGTACTTC
TRBD1	few	TRBJ1-1	TRBV15	CATSRRGQGFNTEAFF	TGTGCCACCAGCAGAAGGGGACAGGGATTTAACACTGAAGCTTTCTTT
-	many	TRBJ2-1	TRBV5-5	CASSHGNGEQFF	TGTGCCAGCAGCCATGGTAACGGTGAGCAGTTCTTC
TRBD1	few	TRBJ2-3	TRBV7-2	CASSSQGQGTDTQYF	TGTGCCAGCAGCTCACAAGGACAGGGAACAGATACGCAGTATTTT
TRBD1	few	TRBJ1-2	TRBV12-3/TRBV12-4	CASSPRTGGGYGYTF	TGTGCCAGCAGTCCCCGGACAGGGGGAGGCTATGGCTACACCTTC
TRBD2	-	TRBJ2-1	TRBV6-1	CASKGGLGADNEQFF	TGTGCCAGCAAGGGGGGACTAGGGGCAGACAATGAGCAGTTCTTC
TRBD1	-	TRBJ2-5	TRBV27	CASSPRDRGRETQYF	TGTGCCAGCAGTCCAAGGGACAGGGGGCGAGAGACCCAGTACTTC
-	few	TRBJ2-1	TRBV5-6	CASSTLSHEQFF	TGTGCCAGCAGCACGCTCTCGCATGAGCAGTTCTTC
-	-	TRBJ2-7	TRBV11-2	CASAAGSSYEQYF	TGTGCCAGCGCAGCGGGCAGCTCCTACGAGCAGTACTTC
TRBD1	many	TRBJ2-7	TRBV4-1	CASSQGLTGQGISEQYF	TGCGCCAGCAGCCAAGGTCTGACGGGACAGGGGATCAGCGAGCAGTACTTC
-	few	TRBJ2-3	TRBV5-1	CASCKGSPDTDTQYF	TGCGCCAGCTGCAAGGGGAGCCCAGACACAGATACGCAGTATTTT
TRBD2	few	TRBJ2-1	TRBV20-1	CSARLPSGRRYEQFF	TGCAGTGCTAGACTCCCTAGCGGGAGAAGGTATGAGCAGTTCTTC
TRBD2	few	TRBJ2-1	TRBV7-9	CASSLTSGSTNEQFF	TGTGCCAGCAGCTTAACTAGCGGGAGTACGAATGAGCAGTTCTTC
TRBD1	-	TRBJ1-1	TRBV12-3/TRBV12-4	CASRHRGLKPSNTEAFF	TGTGCCAGCAGGCACAGGGGCCTCAAGCCCAGTAACACTGAAGCTTTCTTT
TRBD1	-	TRBJ2-7	TRBV24-1	CATGDSYEQYF	TGTGCCACCGGGGACAGCTACGAGCAGTACTTC
-	few	TRBJ2-3	TRBV24-1	CATSDPLSPSTDTQYF	TGTGCCACCAGTGATCCTCTATCTCCTAGCACAGATACGCAGTATTTT
-	-	TRBJ2-1	TRBV5-5	CASSLDGGAWGNEQFF	TGTGCCAGCAGCTTGGATGGGGGGGCGTGGGGCAATGAGCAGTTCTTC
-	few	TRBJ2-3	TRBV3-1	CASSQDTGQITDTQYF	TGTGCCAGCAGCCAAGATACGGGCCAGATCACAGATACGCAGTATTTT